These 30 T cell receptor beta chains came from one sample sequenced in a study of blood T cell repertoires in COVID-19. Generated by immunoSEQ multiplex PCR, the TCRdb table keeps only in-frame clones and is missing some. The sample carries 55,000 to 75,000 clones, around 88% recorded once. The specimen sequenced was peripheral blood. The receptor set was obtained from a human donor in a cohort sampled during active COVID-19.

A single count supports this clone. The CDR3 protein is CASGADSGNTIYF. CDR3 nucleotide sequence: TGTGCTAGTGGGGCAGACTCTGGAAACACCATATATTTT. This chain connects TRBV12-5 to TRBJ1-3; no firm D call. Trimming took 6 bases from V and 0 from J, leaving 6 bases between them. There are 13 residues in the CDR3. Germline V gene sequence: CDR1 LGHNT, CDR2 FRNRAP.

This sequence joins TRBV5-1 and TRBJ2-7; 7 bases map to TRBD1. The CDR3 loop spans 15 amino acids. The germline V gene has CDR1 SGHRS and CDR2 YFSETQ. V was pared by 1 base and J by 4 bases, with 8 bases of the junction left unmatched. CDR3 region: CASSLWTGTPYEQYF. The CDR3 coding sequence is TGCGCCAGCAGCTTGTGGACAGGTACTCCTTACGAGCAGTACTTC.

J is TRBJ2-5 and V is TRBV5-1; maybe TRBD1 (6 bases). V was clipped by 2 bases and J by 3 bases, with 11 bases between them. Per the germline V gene, CDR1 is SGHRS and CDR2 is YFSETQ. The CDR3 runs 14 residues. CDR3 DNA: TGCGCCAGCAGCTTAACCCGACAGGAAGAGACCCAGTACTTC. Protein sequence: CASSLTRQEETQYF.

This rearrangement joins TRBV7-6 to TRBJ2-2; D gene unclear. Trimming shortened V by 3 bases and J by 6 bases, and 5 bases separated the two germline ends. The V gene's germline CDR1 is SGHVS and CDR2 FNYEAQ. The CDR3 contains 12 residues. The CDR3 DNA follows: TGTGCCAGCAGCTTTGGAGCCGGGGAGCTGTTTTTT. Translation: CASSFGAGELFF.

The V call is TRBV19, the J call TRBJ2-5, with TRBD2 identical over 10 bases. From germline, CDR1 is LNHDA and CDR2 SQIVND (reference sequence). This CDR3 spans 20 amino acids. The V and J ends lost 1 base and 3 bases, in that order; junction bases with no gene match: 17. This chain's CDR3 is CASSIGASGGPRRRKETQYF. The DNA of the CDR3 is TGTGCCAGTAGTATAGGTGCTAGCGGGGGCCCCCGGCGAAGAAAAGAGACCCAGTACTTC.

The chain recombines TRBV29-1 with TRBJ1-5, with D possibly being TRBD1 (6 bases). Germline CDR1 and CDR2: SQVTM and ANQGSEA. The length of the CDR3 is 14 residues. V was clipped by 5 bases and J by 1 base, with 12 bases between them. The CDR3, as DNA: TGCAGCGTTTGCCAGGGGATGAGCAATCAGCCCCAGCATTTT. Translating it yields CSVCQGMSNQPQHF.

This clone was detected only once. The chain employs TRBV7-9 and TRBJ2-2, with 11 bases lining up with TRBD1. Germline CDR1 and CDR2: SEHNR and FQNEAQ (reference sequence). The CDR3 sequence is 15 residues long. Unmatched junction bases numbered 2, after V lost 5 bases and J lost 3 bases. Written as DNA, the CDR3 is TGTGCCAGCAGCCGGGACAGGGGGTACACCGGGGAGCTGTTTTTT. Protein sequence: CASSRDRGYTGELFF.

The chain uses TRBV21-1 and TRBJ1-5; TRBD1 is the table's D call, not checked against the DNA. TRBV21-1 is marked as a pseudogene. This CDR3 is built from 16 residues. The CDR3 nucleotides read TGTGCCAGCAGCAACGGGGACAGGGGGCTCTGTCAGCCCCAGCATTTT. Translated: CASSNGDRGLCQPQHF.

This chain joins TRBV24-1 and TRBJ2-1; D is unresolved. Trimming pared 3 bases from V and 9 bases from J, leaving 8 bases between. The length of the CDR3 is 12 residues. Germline CDR1 reads KGHDR; CDR2 reads SFDVKD. The CDR3, as DNA: TGTGCCACCAGTGATCTGTTCGGTGAGCAGTTCTTC. This translates into CATSDLFGEQFF.

This clone was observed a single time. The rearrangement joins TRBV2 to TRBJ2-2; D not resolved. V lost 6 bases, J lost 3 bases, and 5 bases lay in between. Per the germline V gene, CDR1 is SNHLY and CDR2 is FYNNEI. The length of the CDR3 is 12 residues. CDR3 nucleotide sequence: TGTGCCAGCAGACAGTACACCGGGGAGCTGTTTTTT. It is translated as CASRQYTGELFF.

This clone is a singleton in its sample. This rearrangement joins TRBV5-1 to TRBJ2-4; possibly TRBD2 for D (5 bases). V was pared by 0 bases and J by 7 bases, with 11 bases between. Germline CDR1 and CDR2: SGHRS and YFSETQ. This CDR3 is 14 amino acids long. The CDR3 reads CASSLAGVTNIQYF. The DNA for the CDR3 is TGCGCCAGCAGCTTGGCCGGGGTAACCAACATTCAGTACTTC.

CDR3 residues: CASSQAVGRYSGANVLTF. The CDR3, as DNA: TGCGCCAGCAGCCAAGCCGTTGGTAGATATTCTGGGGCCAACGTCCTGACTTTC. The chain uses TRBV4-1 and TRBJ2-6; D call uncertain. V dropped 1 base and J dropped 1 base, with 14 bases sitting between them. The CDR3 sequence is 18 residues long. Germline V gene lookup returns CDR1 MGHRA and CDR2 YSYEKL.

In regard to this clone: In the same sample, other DNA sequences code for this CDR3. This chain uses TRBV29-1 with TRBJ2-1; 10 positions match TRBD2. J lost 4 bases, V lost 4 bases, and 7 bases had no gene match. The CDR3 runs 15 residues. Germline-derived CDR1 and CDR2 are SQVTM and ANQGSEA. The CDR3 nucleotides are TGCAGCGTTGGGGGTCTAGCGGGGGCATACAATGAGCAGTTCTTC. It codes for CSVGGLAGAYNEQFF.

The rearrangement uses TRBV24-1 and TRBJ1-6; D gene uncertain. CDR1 and CDR2 (germline): KGHDR, SFDVKD. This CDR3 contains 13 residues. Trimming pared 7 bases from V and 9 bases from J, leaving 12 bases between. The CDR3 DNA follows: TGTGCCACCAGCACACCGCCTTTTTCACCCCTCCACTTT. As protein: CATSTPPFSPLHF.

The gene calls are TRBV5-1 and TRBJ2-2, with D tentatively TRBD1 (5 bases). Trimming shortened V by 2 bases and J by 1 base, and 6 bases separated the two germline ends. CDR1 is SGHRS and CDR2 is YFSETQ in the germline V gene. The CDR3 covers 14 residues. The CDR3 coding sequence is TGCGCCAGCAGCTTCGGACAGAACACCGGGGAGCTGTTTTTT. As protein: CASSFGQNTGELFF.

The genes are TRBV11-2 and TRBJ1-2, with 9 bases aligning to TRBD1. Unmatched junction bases numbered 11, after V lost 5 bases and J lost 4 bases. The CDR3 loop spans 16 amino acids. Germline values: CDR1 SGHAT, CDR2 FQNNGV. CDR3 nucleotide sequence: TGTGCCAGCAGCCCCCAGGGGGGACAGGGATCCTATGGCTACACCTTC. This encodes CASSPQGGQGSYGYTF.

The CDR3 reads CASSPGELYGYTF. The DNA for the CDR3 is TGCGCCAGCAGCCCGGGGGAGCTCTATGGCTACACCTTC. This chain links TRBV5-1 with TRBJ1-2; tentatively, D is TRBD1 (5 bases). Germline-derived CDR1 and CDR2 are SGHRS and YFSETQ. The germline V and J ends were trimmed by 4 bases and 4 bases, with 11 bases remaining between them. The CDR3 extends over 13 amino acids. The full variable domain, in which reference TRBV5-1 and TRBJ1-2 provide the parts outside the CDR3, is KAGVTQTPRYLIKTRGQQVTLSCSPISGHRSVSWYQQTPGQGLQFLFEYFSETQRNKGNFPGRFSGRQFSNSRSEMNVSTLELGDSALYLCASSPGELYGYTFGSGTRLTVV.

The chain joins TRBV6-6 to TRBJ2-5, with 11 bases lining up with TRBD2. After removal of 6 bases from V and 5 bases from J, the junction contained 5 bases not matched to a gene. This CDR3 spans 14 amino acids. Germline loops: CDR1 MNHNY, CDR2 SVGAGI (reference sequence). The CDR3 protein is CASSTTSGSETQYF. The CDR3, as DNA: TGTGCCAGCAGCACCACTAGCGGGAGTGAGACCCAGTACTTC.

The chain links TRBV19 to TRBJ2-5; TRBD2 matches at 8 bases. Germline lookup yields CDR1 LNHDA and CDR2 SQIVND (reference sequence). V was clipped by 8 bases and J by 3 bases; unmatched bases: 8. This CDR3 is built from 14 residues. CDR3: CASARSGGKETQYF. CDR3 nucleotide sequence: TGTGCCAGTGCACGCAGCGGGGGAAAAGAGACCCAGTACTTC.

This sequence joins TRBV10-2 and TRBJ2-5; D not certain. Per germline, CDR1 WSHSY and CDR2 SAAADI. CDR3 length: 14 residues. Trimming left V 7 bases short and J 2 bases short, with 14 bases between. CDR3 in amino acids: CASNPEAIQETQYF. CDR3 in DNA: TGCGCCAGCAACCCTGAGGCTATTCAAGAGACCCAGTACTTC.

This chain links TRBV27 with TRBJ2-7; D might be TRBD1 (5 bases). V lost 3 bases and J 2 bases, leaving 20 bases between the germline ends. Germline values: CDR1 MNHEY, CDR2 SMNVEV (reference sequence). The CDR3 length is 17 residues. CDR3 nucleotide sequence: TGTGCCAGCAGTTTGTTCCCCACCTGGCAGGGTGCCTACGAGCAGTACTTC. It encodes CASSLFPTWQGAYEQYF.

The chain is built from TRBV19 and TRBJ1-1, with TRBD1 as a possible D gene (6 bases). Trimming took 7 bases from V and 1 from J, leaving 10 bases between them. CDR3 length: 13 residues. Germline-derived CDR1 and CDR2 are LNHDA and SQIVND (reference sequence). The chain's CDR3 is CASKGRGNTEAFF. In DNA, the CDR3 is TGTGCCAGTAAGGGCAGGGGGAACACTGAAGCTTTCTTT.

The V gene is TRBV9, the J gene TRBJ1-3; the match to TRBD1 covers 10 bases. The CDR3 sequence is 17 residues long. Germline V CDR1 and CDR2: SGDLS, YYNGEE. Trimming at V came to 3 bases and at J to 2 bases, leaving 8 bases not matched to a gene. The CDR3 protein is CASSARGGQGAGNTIYF. The CDR3 DNA sequence: TGTGCCAGCAGCGCCAGGGGAGGACAGGGGGCTGGAAACACCATATATTTT. The complete variable domain, with remaining parts taken from reference TRBV9 and TRBJ1-3, reads DSGVTQTPKHLITATGQRVTLRCSPRSGDLSVYWYQQSLDQGLQFLIQYYNGEERAKGNILERFSAQQFPDLHSELNLSSLELGDSALYFCASSARGGQGAGNTIYFGEGSWLTVV.

The gene calls are TRBV10-3 and TRBJ2-1; TRBD1 agrees at 8 bases. The V gene end was trimmed by 6 bases and the J gene end by 3 bases; junction bases not matched to a gene: 4. This CDR3 contains 14 residues. Looked up from germline, CDR1 is ENHRY and CDR2 is SYGVKD. The CDR3 DNA reads TGTGCCATCAGAGGGACAGGCGTCTACAATGAGCAGTTCTTC. Translated, it gives CAIRGTGVYNEQFF.

In DNA form, the CDR3 reads TGTGCCAGCAGCTTGCTAGCGGGAGTGGGTGAGCAGTACTTC. This codes for CASSLLAGVGEQYF. The V gene is TRBV5-8, the J gene TRBJ2-7; 10 nucleotides line up with TRBD2. Germline CDR1 and CDR2: SGHTS and YDEGEE. The junction had 5 bases not matched to a gene; V was cut back by 1 base and J by 7 bases. The CDR3 length is 14 residues. The whole variable domain, filled in from reference TRBV5-8 and TRBJ2-7, reads EAGVTQSPTHLIKTRGQQATLRCSPISGHTSVYWYQQALGLGLQFLLWYDEGEERNRGNFPPRFSGRQFPNYSSELNVNALELEDSALYLCASSLLAGVGEQYFGPGTRLTVT.

The chain recombines TRBV4-2 with TRBJ1-4, with D tentatively TRBD1 (5 bases). V lost 4 bases and J 4 bases, leaving 19 bases between the germline ends. The CDR3 has 17 amino acids. Per the germline V gene, CDR1 is LGHNA and CDR2 is YNFKEQ. The DNA for the CDR3 is TGTGCCAGCAGCCGGTCGGGACTCCATCGCAGTAATGAAAAACTGTTTTTT. Residues: CASSRSGLHRSNEKLFF.

A single count supports this clone. The gene calls are TRBV5-4 and TRBJ2-1, with 7 bases identical to TRBD2. The V segment lost 4 bases and the J segment 1 base; nucleotides outside the gene matches: 5. CDR3 size: 15 residues. Per the germline V gene, CDR1 is SGHNT and CDR2 is YYREEE (reference sequence). The CDR3 nucleotides read TGTGCCAGCAGCCTGAGCGGGATATCCTACAATGAGCAGTTCTTC. As protein: CASSLSGISYNEQFF.

The rearrangement uses TRBV7-2 and TRBJ2-5, with 13 bases aligning to TRBD2. J was trimmed by 1 base and V by 4 bases; bases with no gene match: 3. This CDR3 has 16 residues. Germline CDR1 SGHTA, CDR2 FQGNSA. The CDR3 spells CASSSRLAGGQETQYF. CDR3 in DNA: TGTGCCAGCAGCTCCAGACTAGCGGGGGGCCAAGAGACCCAGTACTTC. Together with reference TRBV7-2 and TRBJ2-5, the CDR3 gives the full variable domain: GAGVSQSPSNKVTEKGKDVELRCDPISGHTALYWYRQSLGQGLEFLIYFQGNSAPDKSGLPSDRFSAERTGGSVSTLTIQRTQQEDSAVYLCASSSRLAGGQETQYFGPGTRLLVL.

This clone was seen more than once but under ten times. The chain carries TRBV7-9 and TRBJ1-3, with D unresolved. Germline loops: CDR1 SEHNR, CDR2 FQNEAQ (reference sequence). The CDR3 extends over 16 amino acids. V shed 5 bases and J shed 0 bases, with 14 bases lying between them. The CDR3 coding sequence is TGTGCCAGCAGCCCCTCGCGGGGATCCTCTGGAAACACCATATATTTT. Protein sequence: CASSPSRGSSGNTIYF.

The rearrangement links TRBV5-6 to TRBJ1-2, with 11 bases matching TRBD1. The germline V gene has CDR1 SGHDT and CDR2 YYEEEE. The length of the CDR3 is 13 residues. V trimming: 3 bases; J trimming: 6 bases; junction bases outside the gene matches: 1. The CDR3 DNA follows: TGTGCCAGCAGCTGGGACAGGGGGGATGGCTACACCTTC. The encoded protein is CASSWDRGDGYTF.